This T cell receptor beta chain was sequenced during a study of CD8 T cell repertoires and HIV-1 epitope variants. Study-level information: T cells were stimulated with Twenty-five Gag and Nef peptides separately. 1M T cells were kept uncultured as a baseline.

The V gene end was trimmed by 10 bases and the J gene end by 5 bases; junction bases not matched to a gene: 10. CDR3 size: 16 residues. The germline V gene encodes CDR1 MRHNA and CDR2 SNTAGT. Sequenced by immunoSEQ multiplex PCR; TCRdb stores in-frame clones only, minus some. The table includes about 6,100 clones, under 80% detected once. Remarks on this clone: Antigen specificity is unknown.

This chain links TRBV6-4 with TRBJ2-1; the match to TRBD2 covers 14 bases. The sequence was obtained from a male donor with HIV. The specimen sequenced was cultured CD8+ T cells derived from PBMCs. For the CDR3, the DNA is TGTGCCACAAACGGGACTAGCGGGAGATCCAACAATGAGCAGTTCTTC. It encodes CATNGTSGRSNNEQFF.